These 14 T cell receptor beta chains were sequenced from one sample in a study of T cell responses to AZD1222 COVID-19 vaccine. Measured with immunoSEQ multiplex PCR; TCRdb has only the in-frame clones, and not every one. The table has under 200,000 clones, roughly 90% seen once; the top ten hold roughly 5.5%. The sequencing used peripheral blood, collected on day 0 of AZD1222 vaccination. The source is an adult in good health.

The chain links TRBV4-2 to TRBJ1-4; a weak D match, TRBD1 (5 bases). V shed 4 bases and J shed 1 base, with 10 bases lying between them. Germline V gene sequence: CDR1 LGHNA, CDR2 YNFKEQ. This CDR3 spans 15 amino acids. CDR3 bases: TGTGCCAGCAGCCTAGAAAGGGGAACTAATGAAAAACTGTTTTTT. Translated: CASSLERGTNEKLFF.

The genes are TRBV5-1 and TRBJ1-6, with D maybe TRBD1 (6 bases). The CDR3 extends over 15 amino acids. From germline, CDR1 is SGHRS and CDR2 YFSETQ. The ends were cut back, 1 base at V and 4 bases at J, with 9 bases in the middle. Here the CDR3 DNA reads TGCGCCAGCAGCTTGATCGGACAGTATAATTCACCCCTCCACTTT. Its protein product is CASSLIGQYNSPLHF.

The CDR3 region is CASSLEGAGETQYF. CDR3 coding DNA: TGTGCCAGCAGCTTAGAGGGGGCTGGGGAGACCCAGTACTTC. V gene TRBV7-9 combines with J gene TRBJ2-5; TRBD1 matches at 7 bases. V gave up 1 base and J gave up 5 bases; unmatched junction bases: 4. The CDR3 consists of 14 residues. Germline V lookup: CDR1 SEHNR, CDR2 FQNEAQ (reference sequence).

This clone appeared once. This chain links TRBV7-6 with TRBJ2-2; D unresolved. This CDR3 region has 15 residues. With 5 bases removed from V and 8 bases from J, the gap between germline ends came to 18 bases. Per the germline V gene, CDR1 is SGHVS and CDR2 is FNYEAQ. The CDR3 region is CASSRTTGLGGELFF. CDR3 nucleotides: TGTGCCAGCAGCCGCACGACCGGTTTAGGTGGGGAGCTGTTTTTT. The full variable domain, with the rest looked up from reference TRBV7-6 and TRBJ2-2, is GAGVSQSPRYKVTKRGQDVALRCDPISGHVSLYWYRQALGQGPEFLTYFNYEAQQDKSGLPNDRFSAERPEGSISTLTIQRTEQRDSAMYRCASSRTTGLGGELFFGEGSRLTVL.

J is TRBJ1-6 and V is TRBV7-3, with D maybe TRBD1 (6 bases). Per germline, CDR1 SGHTA and CDR2 FQGTGA. Trimming cost V 3 bases and J 7 bases, with 13 bases left between them. The CDR3 totals 15 residues. For the CDR3, the DNA is TGTGCCAGCAGCTTTACAGGGACCCTCAATTCACCCCTCCACTTT. As protein: CASSFTGTLNSPLHF.

There are a few counts of this clone. The V gene is TRBV7-2, the J gene TRBJ2-1; 9 bases map to TRBD1. Trimming at V came to 1 base and at J to 4 bases, leaving 2 bases not matched to a gene. The CDR3 has 15 amino acids. The germline CDR1 and CDR2 sequences are SGHTA and FQGNSA. The CDR3 nucleotides read TGTGCCAGCAGCTTAGGGGGACAGGGTTACAATGAGCAGTTCTTC. Translation gives CASSLGGQGYNEQFF.

This clone was found a few times. The chain carries TRBV15 and TRBJ2-7, with a possible D match to TRBD1 (5 bases). This CDR3 region has 13 residues. Germline V CDR1 and CDR2: LNHNV, YYDKDF (reference sequence). V was pared by 2 bases and J by 11 bases, with 16 bases between. CDR3 residues: CATSRMRQGLEYF. CDR3 coding DNA: TGTGCCACCAGCAGAATGCGGCAGGGTTTGGAGTACTTC.

A single count supports this clone. V usage is TRBV2 and J usage is TRBJ1-6; D uncertain. The length of the CDR3 is 13 residues. V lost 8 bases and J lost 5, with 10 bases in between. Looked up from germline, CDR1 is SNHLY and CDR2 is FYNNEI. This chain's CDR3 is CASLGVDNSPLHF. CDR3 bases: TGTGCCAGCCTTGGGGTGGATAATTCACCCCTCCACTTT.

This chain uses TRBV6-2 or TRBV6-3 with TRBJ1-5; 10 bases align to TRBD1. Germline V gene lookup returns CDR1 MNHEY and CDR2 SVGEGT. Trimming at V came to 4 bases and at J to 7 bases, leaving 10 bases not matched to a gene. This CDR3 region has 16 residues. DNA for the CDR3: TGTGCCAGCAGTTGGGGGACAGGGGATTACGGGCAGCCCCAGCATTTT. Amino acids: CASSWGTGDYGQPQHF.

The genes are TRBV15 and TRBJ2-1; 12 nucleotides line up with TRBD2. This CDR3 is 15 amino acids long. V shed 4 bases, J shed 8 bases, and the junction held 6 bases outside the gene matches. Germline CDR1 reads LNHNV; CDR2 reads YYDKDF (reference sequence). In DNA, the CDR3 is TGTGCCACCAGCACATGGACTAGCGGGGAGGATGAGCAGTTCTTC. It codes for CATSTWTSGEDEQFF.

J is TRBJ1-1 and V is TRBV7-3; D is possibly TRBD1 (5 bases). The V end was cut by 5 bases, the J end by 1 base, with 17 bases between. The CDR3 contains 16 residues. Germline V gives CDR1 SGHTA, CDR2 FQGTGA. The CDR3 DNA is TGTGCCAGCAGCCCTAAACCGAGACAGACGAACACTGAAGCTTTCTTT. It translates to CASSPKPRQTNTEAFF.

This clone was counted a single time. This chain joins TRBV27 and TRBJ1-5; D is unclear. This CDR3 contains 16 residues. The V and J ends lost 4 bases and 9 bases respectively, with 22 bases between them. Per germline, CDR1 MNHEY and CDR2 SMNVEV (reference sequence). The CDR3, as DNA: TGTGCCAGCAGTTCAACATTCCCAGAGCTAATCAGGCCCCAGCATTTT. Protein sequence: CASSSTFPELIRPQHF.

The chain couples TRBV5-1 to TRBJ2-2, with D perhaps matching TRBD2 (6 bases). CDR1 and CDR2 (germline): SGHRS, YFSETQ. Trimming took off 4 bases at V and 4 bases at J, with 14 bases between the two ends. The CDR3 is 15 residues long. The chain's CDR3 is CASSEMGLITGELFF. CDR3 bases: TGCGCCAGCAGCGAAATGGGACTTATCACCGGGGAGCTGTTTTTT.

This clone was observed a handful of times. The chain recombines TRBV7-2 with TRBJ1-1, with a weak D call TRBD1 (5 bases). The CDR3 runs 16 residues. V was shortened by 5 bases and J by 7 bases, with 23 bases between the two germline ends. Germline loops: CDR1 SGHTA, CDR2 FQGNSA. CDR3 region: CASSPRGGPLLNEAFF. The DNA of the CDR3 is TGTGCCAGCAGCCCGAGGGGCGGGCCCCTATTAAATGAAGCTTTCTTT.